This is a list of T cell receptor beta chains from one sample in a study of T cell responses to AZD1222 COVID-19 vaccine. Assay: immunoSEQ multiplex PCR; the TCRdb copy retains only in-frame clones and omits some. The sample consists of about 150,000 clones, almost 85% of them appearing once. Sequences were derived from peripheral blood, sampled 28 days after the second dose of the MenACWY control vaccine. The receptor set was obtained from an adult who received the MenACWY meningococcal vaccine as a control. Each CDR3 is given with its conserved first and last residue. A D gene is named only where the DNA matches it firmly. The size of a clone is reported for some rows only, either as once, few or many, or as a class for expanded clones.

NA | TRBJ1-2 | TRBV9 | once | CASSRDQGGYTF | TGTGCCAGCAGCAGAGATCAGGGCGGCTACACCTTC
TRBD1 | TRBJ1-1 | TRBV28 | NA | CASSLFRGQGRTEAFF | TGTGCCAGCAGTTTATTTAGGGGACAGGGGCGCACTGAAGCTTTCTTT
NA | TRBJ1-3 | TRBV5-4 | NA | CASSLGARSGNTIYF | TGTGCCAGCAGCTTGGGGGCCCGCTCTGGAAACACCATATATTTT
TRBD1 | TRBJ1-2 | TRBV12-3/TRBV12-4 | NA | CASSPGQDNTF | TGTGCCAGCAGTCCAGGACAGGATAACACCTTC
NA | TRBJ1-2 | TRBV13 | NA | CASSTKRPPYGYTF | TGTGCCAGCAGCACCAAACGCCCTCCCTATGGCTACACCTTC
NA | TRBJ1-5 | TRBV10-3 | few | CATQQGSNQPQHF | TGTGCCACTCAACAGGGAAGCAATCAGCCCCAGCATTTT
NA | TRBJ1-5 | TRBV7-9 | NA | CASSPGGTNSNQPQHF | TGTGCCAGCAGCCCAGGAGGGACAAATAGCAATCAGCCCCAGCATTTT
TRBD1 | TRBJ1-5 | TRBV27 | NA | CATRQGPTQPQHF | TGTGCCACCCGACAGGGACCGACTCAGCCCCAGCATTTT
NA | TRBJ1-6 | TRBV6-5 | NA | CASSPVLGGNSPLHF | TGTGCCAGCAGTCCCGTACTTGGAGGTAATTCACCCCTCCACTTT
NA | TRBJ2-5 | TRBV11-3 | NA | CASSSHPGVQETQYF | TGTGCCAGCAGCTCCCACCCAGGGGTACAAGAGACCCAGTACTTC
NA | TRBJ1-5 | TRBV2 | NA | CASSRVPGGMYENQPQHF | TGTGCCAGCAGCCGCGTCCCCGGAGGGATGTATGAGAATCAGCCCCAGCATTTT
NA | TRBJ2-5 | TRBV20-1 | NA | CSARPQETQYF | TGCAGTGCTCGGCCCCAAGAGACCCAGTACTTC
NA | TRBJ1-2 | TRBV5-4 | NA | CASTSGGANYGYTF | TGTGCCAGCACCAGTGGAGGGGCGAACTATGGCTACACCTTC
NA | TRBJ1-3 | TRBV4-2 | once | CASSQESSYSGNTIYF | TGTGCCAGCAGCCAAGAGAGCAGCTACTCTGGAAACACCATATATTTT
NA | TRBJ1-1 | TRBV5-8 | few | CASSLVAEWNTEAFF | TGTGCCAGCAGCTTGGTGGCGGAGTGGAACACTGAAGCTTTCTTT
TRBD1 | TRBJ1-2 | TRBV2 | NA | CASSGDRGHGYTF | TGTGCCAGCAGCGGGGACAGGGGTCATGGCTACACCTTC
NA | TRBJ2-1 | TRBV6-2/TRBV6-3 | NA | CASTPVLAPYNEQFF | TGTGCCAGCACCCCAGTTCTAGCGCCCTACAATGAGCAGTTCTTC
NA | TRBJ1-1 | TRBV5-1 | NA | CASNIQGMGGNTEAFF | TGCGCCAGCAATATACAGGGAATGGGAGGGAACACTGAAGCTTTCTTT
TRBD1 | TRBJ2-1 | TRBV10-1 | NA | CASSEAGGRQFF | TGCGCCAGCAGTGAGGCAGGGGGCCGGCAGTTCTTC
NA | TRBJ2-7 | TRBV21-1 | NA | CASSKGQKPAEQYF | TGTGCCAGCAGCAAAGGTCAGAAACCTGCCGAGCAGTACTTC
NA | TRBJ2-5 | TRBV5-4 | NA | CASSHISLQGGEETQYF | TGTGCCAGCAGCCATATATCATTACAGGGGGGGGAAGAGACCCAGTACTTC
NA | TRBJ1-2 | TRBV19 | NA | CASSKQGGGYTF | TGTGCCAGTAGCAAACAGGGTGGTGGCTACACCTTC
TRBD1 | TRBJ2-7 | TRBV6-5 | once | CASSRTGALTYEQYF | TGTGCCAGCAGTCGAACAGGGGCCTTGACCTACGAGCAGTACTTC
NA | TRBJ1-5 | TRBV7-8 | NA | CASSPRRAGPGIPRDQPQHF | TGTGCCAGCAGCCCCCGACGAGCGGGGCCAGGGATCCCCCGGGATCAGCCCCAGCATTTT
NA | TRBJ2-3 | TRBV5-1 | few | CASSLGDGDTQYF | TGCGCCAGCAGCCTGGGTGATGGCGATACGCAGTATTTT
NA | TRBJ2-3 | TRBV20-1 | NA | CSASYTGDLADTQYF | TGCAGTGCTAGTTACACAGGGGACCTAGCGGATACGCAGTATTTT
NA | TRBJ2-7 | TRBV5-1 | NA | CASSAGTLASYEQYF | TGCGCCAGCAGCGCGGGGACGTTAGCCTCCTACGAGCAGTACTTC
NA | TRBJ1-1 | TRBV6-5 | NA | CATSVVGPLNTEAFF | TGTGCCACCTCAGTAGTGGGACCCCTGAACACTGAAGCTTTCTTT
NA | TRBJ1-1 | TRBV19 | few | CASSIRSGITEAFF | TGTGCCAGTAGTATTCGTTCAGGGATCACTGAAGCTTTCTTT
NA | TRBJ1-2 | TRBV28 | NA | CASSRQSNYGYTF | TGTGCCAGCAGTCGACAGTCTAACTATGGCTACACCTTC
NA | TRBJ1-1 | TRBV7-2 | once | CASSFVGILNTEAFF | TGTGCCAGCAGCTTCGTGGGGATTCTGAACACTGAAGCTTTCTTT
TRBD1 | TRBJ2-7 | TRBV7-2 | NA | CASSLDTGGGYEQYF | TGTGCCAGCAGCTTAGATACAGGGGGCGGCTACGAGCAGTACTTC